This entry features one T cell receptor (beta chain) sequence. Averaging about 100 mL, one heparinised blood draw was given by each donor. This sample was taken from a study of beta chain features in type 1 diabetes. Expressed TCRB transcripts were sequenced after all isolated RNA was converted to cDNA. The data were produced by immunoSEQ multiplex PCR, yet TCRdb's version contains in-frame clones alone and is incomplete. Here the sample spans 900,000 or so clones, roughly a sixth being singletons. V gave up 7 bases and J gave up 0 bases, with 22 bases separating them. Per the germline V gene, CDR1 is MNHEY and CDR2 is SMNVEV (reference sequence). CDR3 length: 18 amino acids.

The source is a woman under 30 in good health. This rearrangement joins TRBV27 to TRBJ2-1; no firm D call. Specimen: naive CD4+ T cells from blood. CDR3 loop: CASKMRGPTQSSYNEQFF. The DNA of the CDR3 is TGTGCCAGCAAAATGCGCGGCCCGACCCAGAGCTCCTACAATGAGCAGTTCTTC.